What follows are 23 T cell receptor beta chains derived from one specimen sequenced in a study of blood T cell repertoires in COVID-19. Method: immunoSEQ multiplex PCR; TCRdb's copy keeps in-frame clones and lacks some. The table has 200,000 to 250,000 clones, 80% seen once; the top ten hold 9.5% to 15%. The sample comprised peripheral blood. These receptors were collected from a human donor in a cohort sampled during active COVID-19.

The chain is built from TRBV20-1 and TRBJ1-5, with D hard to call. The CDR3 contains 11 residues. The germline V and J ends were trimmed by 5 bases and 16 bases, with 18 bases remaining between them. Germline V CDR1 and CDR2: DFQATT, SNEGSKA (reference sequence). CDR3 nucleotide sequence: TGCAGTGCTCCTACTCCGGAGCACCACCATTTT. Translated: CSAPTPEHHHF.

In DNA, the CDR3 is TGTGCCAGCAGCACCCGGACAGGGGCGGTCGATACGCAGTATTTT. This encodes CASSTRTGAVDTQYF. This sequence joins TRBV7-9 and TRBJ2-3, with 9 bases matching TRBD1. The CDR3 runs 15 residues. The germline V gene has CDR1 SEHNR and CDR2 FQNEAQ (reference sequence). The V and J ends lost 5 bases and 6 bases, in that order; junction bases with no gene match: 9.

This clone occurred a few times. The chain recombines TRBV6-6 with TRBJ1-1; D is perhaps TRBD1 (5 bases). Germline V CDR1 and CDR2: MNHNY, SVGAGI (reference sequence). The CDR3 extends over 14 amino acids. The V and J ends lost 6 bases and 5 bases respectively, with 16 bases between them. The CDR3 region has the DNA TGTGCCAGCAGCGACTCGGCAGGGAAGACTGAAGCTTTCTTT. Its translation: CASSDSAGKTEAFF.

The chain joins TRBV7-6 to TRBJ2-5; possibly TRBD1 for D (5 bases). CDR1 is SGHVS, CDR2 FNYEAQ, per germline. Trimming removed 5 bases from V and 5 bases from J, with 18 bases in between. The CDR3 consists of 15 residues. DNA of the CDR3: TGTGCCAGCAGCCCCGACAGTGGTGGTCCGGAGACCCAGTACTTC. Residues: CASSPDSGGPETQYF.

CDR3 protein: CATSDFSGGTEETQYF. CDR3 nucleotide sequence: TGTGCCACCAGTGATTTCTCAGGAGGAACTGAAGAGACCCAGTACTTC. The chain uses TRBV24-1 and TRBJ2-5; the D gene is possibly TRBD2 (5 bases). Germline V CDR1 and CDR2: KGHDR, SFDVKD. CDR3 length equals 16 residues. With 1 base removed from V and 3 bases from J, the gap between germline ends came to 14 bases.

The chain joins TRBV3-1 (or the pseudogene TRBV3-2) to TRBJ1-1; TRBD1 might be the D (5 bases). The germline CDR1 and CDR2 sequences are LGHDT and YNNKEL (reference sequence). Trimming stripped 4 bases from V and 5 bases from J, with 17 bases between. CDR3 length: 15 amino acids. For the CDR3, the DNA is TGTGCCAGCAGCCCGGGGGGGAGGGGTCGAACTGAAGCTTTCTTT. Translated, it gives CASSPGGRGRTEAFF.

The CDR3 DNA reads as TGCGCCAGCAGCCCCGGGGGAGATACGCAGTATTTT. Its protein is CASSPGGDTQYF. The chain joins TRBV4-3 to TRBJ2-3, with D possibly matching TRBD2 (6 bases). Deletions cut 4 bases from V and 5 bases from J, with 7 bases between. Germline CDR1 and CDR2: LGHNA and YSLEER. This CDR3 region has 12 residues.

The chain has TRBV2 and TRBJ1-2; 9 nucleotides line up with TRBD1. Germline V gene sequence: CDR1 SNHLY, CDR2 FYNNEI. The length of the CDR3 is 14 residues. V was clipped by 5 bases and J by 5 bases; unmatched bases: 6. CDR3 in amino acids: CASSQDRGSYGYTF. The CDR3, as DNA: TGTGCCAGCAGTCAGGACAGGGGTTCTTATGGCTACACCTTC.

This chain links TRBV4-2 with TRBJ1-2, with D perhaps TRBD1 (5 bases). Germline V gene data show CDR1 as LGHNA and CDR2 as YNFKEQ. V was cut by 4 bases and J by 2 bases, with 14 bases left in between. The CDR3 covers 15 residues. CDR3 region: CASSPQVTANYGYTF. The DNA for the CDR3 is TGTGCCAGCAGCCCTCAAGTGACAGCCAACTATGGCTACACCTTC.

The chain recombines TRBV5-1 with TRBJ2-7; 7 nucleotides agree with TRBD1. V lost 0 bases and J lost 3; bases outside the gene matches: 3. This CDR3 contains 14 residues. Per the germline V gene, CDR1 is SGHRS and CDR2 is YFSETQ. Here the CDR3 DNA reads TGCGCCAGCAGCTTGGAGACAGGGAACTACGAGCAGTACTTC. Protein sequence: CASSLETGNYEQYF.

The V call is TRBV7-2, the J call TRBJ1-1, with TRBD1 matching 8 bases. V shed 6 bases and J 9 bases; nucleotides not matched to a gene: 6. CDR3 size: 12 residues. The germline gives CDR1 SGHTA, CDR2 FQGNSA. CDR3 loop: CASSPYRGKAFF. The DNA of the CDR3 is TGTGCCAGCAGTCCATACAGGGGGAAAGCTTTCTTT.

V and J are TRBV6-6 and TRBJ2-2, with 8 bases fitting TRBD1. Per germline, CDR1 MNHNY and CDR2 SVGAGI (reference sequence). J gave up 6 bases and V 3 bases, and 9 bases lay outside the gene matches. The CDR3 totals 16 residues. The chain's CDR3 is CASSYPDREESGELFF. In DNA, the CDR3 is TGTGCCAGCAGTTATCCGGACAGGGAAGAATCCGGGGAGCTGTTTTTT.

The V call is TRBV7-8, the J call TRBJ1-2; no clear D gene. V dropped 1 base and J dropped 2 bases, with 11 bases sitting between them. Germline V gene lookup returns CDR1 SGHVS and CDR2 FQNEAQ. The CDR3 consists of 15 residues. CDR3 protein: CASSLVAGNNYGYTF. CDR3 bases: TGTGCCAGCAGCTTAGTGGCAGGAAACAACTATGGCTACACCTTC.

This chain connects TRBV29-1 to TRBJ2-2, with 9 bases identical to TRBD1. CDR3 length: 14 residues. Germline values: CDR1 SQVTM, CDR2 ANQGSEA. Unmatched junction bases numbered 8, after V lost 7 bases and J lost 5 bases. The CDR3 region has the DNA TGCAGCGCCCGGGACAGGGTTCGGACCGGGGAGCTGTTTTTT. This translates into CSARDRVRTGELFF.

V is TRBV2 and J is TRBJ2-1; TRBD2 agrees at 11 bases. CDR3 length: 12 amino acids. The V segment lost 9 bases and the J segment 6 bases; nucleotides outside the gene matches: 1. Germline CDR1 reads SNHLY; CDR2 reads FYNNEI. CDR3 nucleotides: TGTGCCAGAGGGACTAGCGGCAATGAGCAGTTCTTC. Translation gives CARGTSGNEQFF.

This clone was detected once. The chain is built from TRBV9 and TRBJ1-5; D call uncertain. Germline CDR1 SGDLS, CDR2 YYNGEE. V lost 3 bases and J 0 bases, leaving 10 bases between the germline ends. The length of the CDR3 is 15 residues. The CDR3: CASSAGAGSNQPQHF. CDR3 in DNA: TGTGCCAGCAGCGCGGGCGCGGGTAGCAATCAGCCCCAGCATTTT.

The J gene is TRBJ2-3, the V gene TRBV28; D is possibly TRBD2 (7 bases). The germline V gene encodes CDR1 MDHEN and CDR2 SYDVKM. V lost 1 base and J lost 4, with 15 bases in between. The CDR3 consists of 16 residues. This chain's CDR3 is CASSLSGGRGSDTQYF. DNA for the CDR3: TGTGCCAGCAGTTTATCGGGGGGCAGAGGTTCAGATACGCAGTATTTT.

The J gene is TRBJ2-2, the V gene TRBV2; 9 positions agree with TRBD1. The germline V gene has CDR1 SNHLY and CDR2 FYNNEI. CDR3 length equals 16 residues. After removal of 3 bases from V and 4 bases from J, the junction contained 6 bases not matched to a gene. The CDR3 DNA reads as TGTGCCAGCAGTGAGGTACAGGGGGCGCGCACCGGGGAGCTGTTTTTT. As protein: CASSEVQGARTGELFF.

A single count supports this clone. The same CDR3 is also encoded by other DNA sequences in this sample. The chain uses TRBV12-3 or TRBV12-4 and TRBJ1-1; TRBD1 might be the D (5 bases). Between the trimmed V and J ends, which lost 5 bases and 1 base, there was a span of 8 bases. CDR3 size: 13 residues. CDR3 nucleotides: TGTGCCAGCAGTCTAGGACAGAACACTGAAGCTTTCTTT. Its protein product is CASSLGQNTEAFF.

The rearrangement links TRBV28 to TRBJ1-3; 11 nucleotides line up with TRBD1. The CDR3 is 18 amino acids. The J segment lost 1 base and the V segment lost 3 bases, leaving 8 bases of the junction unmatched. Germline values: CDR1 MDHEN, CDR2 SYDVKM. The CDR3 sequence is CASSLDRGHRLSGNTIYF. CDR3 in DNA: TGTGCCAGCAGTTTGGACAGGGGGCACAGGTTATCTGGAAACACCATATATTTT.

This chain links TRBV6-5 with TRBJ2-1; 9 nucleotides agree with TRBD2. This CDR3 is 14 amino acids long. Germline assignment: CDR1 MNHEY and CDR2 SVGAGI. V lost 8 bases, J lost 4 bases, and 6 bases stayed unmatched. CDR3 in DNA: TGTGCCAGCGGTCTAGCGGGGTTATACAATGAGCAGTTCTTC. It yields the protein CASGLAGLYNEQFF.

The chain has TRBV6-5 and TRBJ2-7; 7 bases agree with TRBD1. This CDR3 contains 15 residues. V lost 2 bases to trimming and J lost 6 bases; unmatched junction nucleotides: 10. Looked up from germline, CDR1 is MNHEY and CDR2 is SVGAGI. The CDR3 nucleotides are TGTGCCAGCAGTTACGGGAACAGGGGTATCAGCGAGCAGTACTTC. Translating gives CASSYGNRGISEQYF.

J is TRBJ2-5 and V is TRBV5-1; D possibly corresponds to TRBD1 (5 bases). The V gene lost 0 bases and the J gene lost 5 bases, with 17 bases spanning the gap. The CDR3 spans 16 residues. Germline CDR1 and CDR2: SGHRS and YFSETQ. CDR3 sequence: CASSLVGGAVKETQYF. The CDR3 DNA is TGCGCCAGCAGCTTGGTTGGTGGGGCCGTGAAGGAGACCCAGTACTTC.